This note documents a single T cell receptor beta chain sequence. In the original workflow: Cell counts per sample came from amplifying reference gene primers. Sequenced by immunoSEQ multiplex PCR; TCRdb stores in-frame clones only, minus some. That table gives V, J and clone size, and the DNA gave D and trimming. The data contain some 180,000 clones, around 80% of them singletons. These data are taken from a study of blood T cell repertoires in COVID-19. About the study: COVID-19 samples, acute and convalescent, were from the United States, Italy and Spain. PBMCs, B-cell-depleted T cells, or T cells provided the cDNA or gDNA that made up the material.

This CDR3 comprises 11 residues. This receptor was identified in a human donor in a cohort sampled during active COVID-19. The chain combines TRBV12-1 with TRBJ2-7; no DNA check was done on the table's D call, TRBD2. TRBV12-1 is a listed pseudogene. The material sequenced was peripheral blood. The CDR3 nucleotides read TGTGCCAGCACGAACTCCCACGAGCAGTACTTC. Amino acids: CASTNSHEQYF.